The 19 T cell receptor beta chains given below trace back to one sample, sequenced in a study of blood T cell repertoires in COVID-19. Here immunoSEQ multiplex PCR was the method, and the copy in TCRdb shows in-frame clones only, minus some. This sample has over 150,000 clones, with 70% to 85% found just once. Material: PBMCs or T cells enriched from blood (not recorded which). Receptors originate from a woman in her forties or fifties who had recovered from COVID-19.

This chain joins TRBV16 and TRBJ2-7; TRBD1 aligns across 7 bases. This CDR3 is 16 amino acids long. Per germline, CDR1 KGHSY and CDR2 FQNENV. J was trimmed by 7 bases and V by 2 bases; bases with no gene match: 14. CDR3 amino acids: CASSQQQTGQLGEQYF. The CDR3, as DNA: TGTGCCAGCAGCCAACAACAGACAGGGCAGTTGGGGGAGCAGTACTTC.

The V call is TRBV3-1 (or the pseudogene TRBV3-2), the J call TRBJ1-5; TRBD1 matches at 9 bases. With V trimmed by 2 bases and J by 6 bases, 5 bases remained unmatched. The CDR3 is 15 amino acids. CDR1 and CDR2 from the germline V gene are LGHDT and YNNKEL (reference sequence). The CDR3 loop reads CASSQQQGAGQPQHF. The CDR3 DNA reads as TGTGCCAGCAGCCAACAACAGGGGGCAGGTCAGCCCCAGCATTTT.

The count of this clone is one. The J gene is TRBJ2-3, the V gene TRBV7-9; 9 bases agree with TRBD2. The CDR3 runs 17 residues. Per the germline V gene, CDR1 is SEHNR and CDR2 is FQNEAQ (reference sequence). The V and J ends lost 3 bases and 0 bases, in that order; junction bases with no gene match: 7. The CDR3 DNA reads as TGTGCCAGCAGCTTTCCCCAGCGGGAGGCCAGCACAGATACGCAGTATTTT. Its protein is CASSFPQREASTDTQYF.

The DNA of the CDR3 is TGCGCCAGCAGCCAGGCCGGGACTAGCGGGAGCTATGAGCAGTTCTTC. Protein: CASSQAGTSGSYEQFF. J is TRBJ2-1 and V is TRBV4-3; 14 nucleotides align to TRBD2. CDR1 and CDR2 (germline): LGHNA, YSLEER. The CDR3 spans 16 residues. J lost 8 bases, V lost 3 bases, and 6 bases had no gene match.

DNA for the CDR3: TGCGCCAGCAGCCAACCAGACAGGATCGACAATGAGCAGTTCTTC. This sequence encodes CASSQPDRIDNEQFF. This chain uses TRBV4-1 with TRBJ2-1, with D maybe TRBD1 (6 bases). The CDR3 covers 15 residues. Germline CDR1 MGHRA, CDR2 YSYEKL. Trimming shortened V by 2 bases and J by 5 bases, and 13 bases separated the two germline ends.

J is TRBJ2-5 and V is TRBV27; possibly TRBD2 for D (6 bases). Trimming cost V 10 bases and J 1 base, with 13 bases left between them. This CDR3 has 13 amino acids. From germline, CDR1 is MNHEY and CDR2 SMNVEV (reference sequence). CDR3 DNA sequence: TGTGCCACCCGACGGGGGATCCAAGAGACCCAGTACTTC. It encodes CATRRGIQETQYF.

The chain combines TRBV4-3 with TRBJ2-7, with a possible D match to TRBD1 (7 bases). CDR1 is LGHNA, CDR2 YSLEER, per germline. V lost 1 base and J lost 4, with 14 bases in between. CDR3 length equals 15 residues. In DNA, the CDR3 is TGCGCCAGCAGCCAAGTGGCAGGGGGGTGGTACGAGCAGTACTTC. Encoded protein: CASSQVAGGWYEQYF.

The CDR3 protein is CASSSAGQGAGYTF. The CDR3 DNA reads TGCGCCAGCAGCTCAGCGGGACAGGGGGCTGGCTACACCTTC. V gene TRBV5-1 combines with J gene TRBJ1-2, with 12 bases matching TRBD1. From germline, CDR1 is SGHRS and CDR2 YFSETQ. J gave up 7 bases and V 3 bases, and 4 bases lay outside the gene matches. This CDR3 spans 14 amino acids.

The genes are TRBV14 and TRBJ1-6; D might be TRBD1 (6 bases). This CDR3 comprises 17 residues. The V end was cut by 1 base, the J end by 0 bases, with 10 bases between. From germline, CDR1 is SGHDN and CDR2 FVKESK. Here the CDR3 reads CASSQGIGGSYNSPLHF. CDR3 in DNA: TGTGCCAGCAGCCAAGGAATAGGGGGCTCCTATAATTCACCCCTCCACTTT.

The chain couples TRBV9 to TRBJ2-3; 7 bases agree with TRBD2. V shed 3 bases and J 1 base; nucleotides not matched to a gene: 8. CDR3 length: 16 residues. The germline CDR1 and CDR2 sequences are SGDLS and YYNGEE. CDR3 sequence reads: CASSGSWGGGTDTQYF. The CDR3 DNA reads TGTGCCAGCAGCGGATCTTGGGGGGGAGGCACAGATACGCAGTATTTT. The variable domain in full, with the rest retrieved from reference TRBV9 and TRBJ2-3, is DSGVTQTPKHLITATGQRVTLRCSPRSGDLSVYWYQQSLDQGLQFLIQYYNGEERAKGNILERFSAQQFPDLHSELNLSSLELGDSALYFCASSGSWGGGTDTQYFGPGTRLTVL.

The chain combines TRBV28 with TRBJ2-3; D is possibly TRBD2 (5 bases). Per germline, CDR1 MDHEN and CDR2 SYDVKM. This CDR3 is built from 12 residues. V lost 4 bases and J 8 bases, leaving 10 bases between the germline ends. In DNA, the CDR3 is TGTGCCAGCAGTTCCTTTGGAGGTACGCAGTATTTT. Translation gives CASSSFGGTQYF.

V gene TRBV19 combines with J gene TRBJ1-2, with 8 bases identical to TRBD1. V was pared by 3 bases and J by 7 bases, with 4 bases of the junction left unmatched. Germline V lookup: CDR1 LNHDA, CDR2 SQIVND (reference sequence). The CDR3 totals 13 residues. DNA of the CDR3: TGTGCCAGTAGTATGACAGGGGTCGCTGGCTACACCTTC. Its translation is CASSMTGVAGYTF. Using reference TRBV19 and TRBJ1-2 for the parts outside the CDR3, the full variable domain is DGGITQSPKYLFRKEGQNVTLSCEQNLNHDAMYWYRQDPGQGLRLIYYSQIVNDFQKGDIAEGYSVSREKKESFPLTVTSAQKNPTAFYLCASSMTGVAGYTFGSGTRLTVV.

The CDR3 spells CASSPQGSYEQYF. In DNA form, the CDR3 reads TGTGCCAGCAGCCCACAGGGGAGCTACGAGCAGTACTTC. The rearrangement links TRBV5-4 to TRBJ2-7, with TRBD1 matching 7 bases. The germline gives CDR1 SGHNT, CDR2 YYREEE (reference sequence). The CDR3 totals 13 residues. Trimming took 4 bases from V and 3 from J; bases not matched to a gene: 4.

This clone was detected only a few times. The chain joins TRBV7-2 to TRBJ2-1, with TRBD1 matching 7 bases. V dropped 5 bases and J dropped 4; count of bases not matched to a gene: 5. Germline V gene data show CDR1 as SGHTA and CDR2 as FQGNSA. The CDR3 extends over 14 amino acids. CDR3 nucleotide sequence: TGTGCCAGCAGCCGCCCGACAGGGTACAATGAGCAGTTCTTC. Amino acids: CASSRPTGYNEQFF.

The CDR3 is CASSGDRGNTEAFF. Here the CDR3 DNA reads TGCGCCAGCAGTGGCGACCGAGGGAACACTGAAGCTTTCTTT. The rearrangement uses TRBV10-1 and TRBJ1-1, with unresolved D. CDR1 is WNHNN, CDR2 SYGVQD, per germline (reference sequence). V was shortened by 4 bases and J by 1 base, with 10 bases between the two germline ends. This CDR3 has 14 amino acids.

CDR3 loop: CASSTGQYTEAFF. CDR3 in DNA: TGTGCCAGTAGTACGGGACAGTACACTGAAGCTTTCTTT. The chain couples TRBV19 to TRBJ1-1, with TRBD1 matching over 7 bases. Germline V gives CDR1 LNHDA, CDR2 SQIVND (reference sequence). V shed 4 bases and J 3 bases; nucleotides not matched to a gene: 2. This CDR3 has 13 residues.

The rearrangement links TRBV7-6 to TRBJ2-1, with TRBD2 identical over 8 bases. The CDR3 spans 15 residues. Per the germline V gene, CDR1 is SGHVS and CDR2 is FNYEAQ. The V and J ends lost 2 bases and 2 bases, in that order; junction bases with no gene match: 2. CDR3 protein: CASSLSSGAYNEQFF. The DNA of the CDR3 is TGTGCCAGCAGCTTAAGTAGCGGGGCCTACAATGAGCAGTTCTTC.

Many counts were recorded for this clone. The chain uses TRBV9 and TRBJ2-1; no clear D gene. Trimming pared 0 bases from V and 6 bases from J, leaving 7 bases between. Per germline, CDR1 SGDLS and CDR2 YYNGEE. The CDR3 spans 13 residues. CDR3 sequence (DNA): TGTGCCAGCAGCGTAGAACCTAGCAATGAGCAGTTCTTC. It encodes CASSVEPSNEQFF.

The chain carries TRBV29-1 and TRBJ2-2; D is perhaps TRBD2 (5 bases). Trimming shortened V by 6 bases and J by 11 bases, and 13 bases separated the two germline ends. Germline CDR1 is SQVTM and CDR2 is ANQGSEA. The CDR3 loop spans 11 amino acids. The CDR3 bases are TGCAGCGTAAGATCCCGGGATGAGCTGTTTTTT. Protein sequence: CSVRSRDELFF.